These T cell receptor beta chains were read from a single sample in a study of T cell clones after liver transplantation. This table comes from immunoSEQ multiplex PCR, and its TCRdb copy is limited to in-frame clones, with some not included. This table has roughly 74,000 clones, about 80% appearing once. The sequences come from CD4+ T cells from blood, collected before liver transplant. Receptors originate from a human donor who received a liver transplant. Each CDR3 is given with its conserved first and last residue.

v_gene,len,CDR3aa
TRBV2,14,CASRGQGLSGELFF
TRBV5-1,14,CASSLDGGNTEAFF
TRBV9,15,CASSPSQGRGNTIYF
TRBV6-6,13,CASSREIYNEQFF
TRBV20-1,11,CTLPAQNEQFF
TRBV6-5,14,CASSYSIGTDTQYF
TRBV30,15,CAWSVSIVGSGELFF
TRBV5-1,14,CASSWSGTSTEQFF
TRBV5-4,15,CASSASQGRVYGYTF
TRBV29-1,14,CSVALQGRTYEQYF
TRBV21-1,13,CASRLAGGNEQFF
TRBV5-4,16,CASSLGPRRGNYGYTF
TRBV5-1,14,CASRLGGIYNEQFF
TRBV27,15,CASSLQGGGFTEAFF
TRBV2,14,CASSKQGIGTEAFF
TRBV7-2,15,CASSSRLAASYEQYF
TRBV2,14,CASCYSEGRQPQHF
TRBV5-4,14,CASSETGGDEKLFF
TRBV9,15,CASSVALADTGELFF
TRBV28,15,CASRQGGGRHTEAFF
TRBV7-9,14,CASSPRWGVHEQYF
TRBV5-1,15,CASSLAAGGPYEQYF
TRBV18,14,CASSSASGANVLTF
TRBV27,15,CASRLTGPNSYEQYF
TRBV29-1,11,CSARKGDTQYF
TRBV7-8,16,CASSRVVRATNEKLFF
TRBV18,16,CASSPRSGGRTTEAFF
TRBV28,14,CASSLPSGYNEQFF
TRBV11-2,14,CASSQQGSTGELFF
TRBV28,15,CASSSSTGSGNTIYF
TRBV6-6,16,CASSYSKAGASYEQYF
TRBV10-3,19,CAISESGLAGGPLKSEQYF
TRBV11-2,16,CASSAGAWSSGNTIYF
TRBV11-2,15,CASSPPGTGGIKQFF
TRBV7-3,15,CASSPQGQRNTEAFF